This is a list of T cell receptor beta chains from one sample in a study of blood T cell repertoires in COVID-19. TCRdb keeps only in-frame clones here, not all; method: immunoSEQ multiplex PCR. The profile shows fewer than 600,000 clones, roughly 89% of them singletons. The sequenced material came from peripheral blood. All receptors derive from a man aged 18-30 years with COVID-19, enrolled during active disease. Each CDR3 is given with its conserved first and last residue. The D gene is left open where the match is weak. Size tells how often a clone was seen (once, few, many) or the class of an expanded clone, and some rows leave it out.

D,V,J,size,CDR3,DNA
TRBD2,TRBV2,TRBJ2-3,NA,CASKGGLAGGMADTQYF,TGTGCCAGCAAGGGTGGACTAGCGGGAGGGATGGCAGATACGCAGTATTTT
NA,TRBV5-4,TRBJ2-2,few,CASTGTGELFF,TGTGCCAGCACCGGCACCGGGGAGCTGTTTTTT
NA,TRBV6-2/TRBV6-3,TRBJ2-1,NA,CASSYSRGGIVDEQFF,TGTGCCAGCAGTTACTCGAGGGGCGGGATTGTGGATGAGCAGTTCTTC
NA,TRBV9,TRBJ2-7,NA,CASSVGADEQYF,TGTGCCAGCAGCGTAGGGGCCGACGAGCAGTACTTC
NA,TRBV2,TRBJ2-2,NA,CASTPGVGNTGELFF,TGTGCCAGCACACCAGGGGTGGGAAACACCGGGGAGCTGTTTTTT
NA,TRBV4-1,TRBJ2-7,NA,CASSEDGEASEQYF,TGCGCCAGCAGCGAAGACGGAGAGGCCTCCGAGCAGTACTTC
NA,TRBV7-6,TRBJ1-6,NA,CASSLAAQGVGNSPLHF,TGTGCCAGCAGCTTAGCAGCACAGGGTGTTGGTAATTCACCCCTCCACTTT
TRBD2,TRBV2,TRBJ2-3,NA,CASSDLERGAGNTQYF,TGTGCCAGCAGTGATTTGGAGCGGGGGGCCGGGAATACGCAGTATTTT
NA,TRBV15,TRBJ1-5,NA,CATSRNDRSNQPQHF,TGTGCCACCAGCAGAAATGACAGAAGCAATCAGCCCCAGCATTTT
NA,TRBV5-1,TRBJ2-2,once,CASSFLQGSTPGELFF,TGCGCCAGCAGCTTCCTGCAGGGATCCACCCCCGGGGAGCTGTTTTTT
NA,TRBV7-3,TRBJ2-1,few,CASSPGGSVNEQFF,TGTGCCAGCAGTCCCGGGGGTAGCGTCAATGAGCAGTTCTTC
NA,TRBV5-1,TRBJ2-3,NA,CASRAMRGTDTQYF,TGCGCCAGCAGAGCGATGAGAGGCACAGATACGCAGTATTTT
TRBD1,TRBV18,TRBJ1-5,NA,CASSPRTGLQPQHF,TGTGCCAGCTCACCTCGGACAGGGCTTCAGCCCCAGCATTTT
TRBD2,TRBV5-1,TRBJ2-5,NA,CASSLDGRGGSWETQYF,TGCGCCAGCAGTCTGGACGGTCGGGGGGGCTCTTGGGAGACCCAGTACTTC
TRBD2,TRBV11-2,TRBJ2-3,NA,CASSLVRREGHTQYF,TGTGCCAGCAGCTTAGTGAGGCGGGAGGGTCATACGCAGTATTTT
TRBD1,TRBV24-1,TRBJ2-3,NA,CATSDSGQGIDTQYF,TGTGCCACCAGTGACTCGGGACAGGGGATAGATACGCAGTATTTT
NA,TRBV18,TRBJ2-1,NA,CASSPNRDEQFF,TGTGCCAGCTCACCTAATCGGGATGAGCAGTTCTTC
TRBD2,TRBV5-1,TRBJ2-1,NA,CASSLVAGGLIEQFF,TGCGCCAGCAGCTTGGTAGCGGGGGGACTAATCGAGCAGTTCTTC
TRBD2,TRBV11-2,TRBJ2-7,NA,CASSVTSGRAIEQYF,TGTGCCAGCAGCGTGACTAGCGGGAGGGCCATTGAGCAGTACTTC